The 12 T cell receptor beta chains below come from one sample, sequenced in a study of lymphopenia after photon versus proton radiotherapy (dated by TCRdb to the late 2010s). The method behind the library was the immunoSEQ multiplex PCR assay. In TCRdb, the immuneACCESS table is reduced to in-frame sequences with V and J assigned. These tables do not hold every clone; where another copy was compared, an unresolved V gene accounts for under half, and the others remain unexplained. Counted in this sample were about 42,000 clones; around 86% of them appeared once. The ten largest clones represent roughly a quarter of the sample. Specimen: peripheral blood, collected from a patient treated with proton-based radiotherapy. The origin of the receptors is a woman in her 70s with pancreatic cancer.

This rearrangement joins TRBV7-9 to TRBJ2-6; 7 bases line up with TRBD1. This CDR3 comprises 19 residues. Germline CDR1 is SEHNR and CDR2 is FQNEAQ (reference sequence). V dropped 4 bases and J dropped 0; count of bases not matched to a gene: 12. The CDR3 region has the DNA TGTGCCAGCAGCTCCCGGGACAGTCGGTACAGCTCTGGGGCCAACGTCCTGACTTTC. Translated: CASSSRDSRYSSGANVLTF.

V usage is TRBV12-5 and J usage is TRBJ1-1; TRBD1 aligns across 7 bases. Germline CDR1 is LGHNT and CDR2 is FRNRAP. The V segment lost 5 bases and the J segment 3 bases; nucleotides outside the gene matches: 12. CDR3 size: 16 residues. In DNA form, the CDR3 reads TGTGCTAGTGGTCCTACAGGGGCCCTGGGCGACACTGAAGCTTTCTTT. It is translated as CASGPTGALGDTEAFF.

The J gene is TRBJ2-7, the V gene TRBV29-1; maybe TRBD2 (6 bases). Per the germline V gene, CDR1 is SQVTM and CDR2 is ANQGSEA. The CDR3 is 15 amino acids. V shed 6 bases and J shed 3 bases, with 21 bases lying between them. The CDR3 bases are TGCAGCGTGATCCTGGGTGCGGGGTTGGTCTACGAGCAGTACTTC. Protein: CSVILGAGLVYEQYF.

This clone was observed a single time. This sequence joins TRBV9 and TRBJ2-7; 11 bases are a match to TRBD2. CDR1 is SGDLS and CDR2 is YYNGEE in the germline V gene. CDR3 size: 16 residues. With 0 bases clipped from V and 2 bases from J, the junction kept 4 bases outside the gene matches. CDR3 in DNA: TGTGCCAGCAGCGTAGCTAGCGGGAGGCGCCCCTACGAGCAGTACTTC. This sequence encodes CASSVASGRRPYEQYF.

The chain combines TRBV6-4 with TRBJ1-1, with D hard to call. The CDR3 loop spans 13 amino acids. The germline CDR1 and CDR2 sequences are MRHNA and SNTAGT. Trimming took off 4 bases at V and 0 bases at J, with 6 bases between the two ends. The CDR3 sequence is CASSASMNTEAFF. DNA for the CDR3: TGTGCCAGCAGTGCCTCTATGAACACTGAAGCTTTCTTT.

V is TRBV6-4 and J is TRBJ1-1, with D hard to call. This CDR3 comprises 9 residues. The V end was cut by 11 bases, the J end by 4 bases, with 5 bases between. CDR1 MRHNA and CDR2 SNTAGT come from the germline V gene. The CDR3 DNA sequence: TGTGCCGGAAGCACTGAAGCTTTCTTT. It codes for CAGSTEAFF.

The chain is built from TRBV7-2 and TRBJ2-3; D may be TRBD2 (5 bases). Germline CDR1 SGHTA, CDR2 FQGNSA. The CDR3 is 11 residues long. V lost 5 bases and J lost 6, with 6 bases in between. The DNA for the CDR3 is TGTGCCAGCAGCAGGGAGGATACGCAGTATTTT. It is translated as CASSREDTQYF.

This chain links TRBV28 with TRBJ1-2; D may be TRBD1 (6 bases). Germline CDR1 reads MDHEN; CDR2 reads SYDVKM. CDR3 length equals 16 residues. The V gene lost 1 base and the J gene lost 6 bases, with 18 bases spanning the gap. CDR3 sequence: CASSLSGGRGGNGYTF. CDR3 coding DNA: TGTGCCAGCAGTTTATCGGGGGGCAGGGGCGGGAATGGCTACACCTTC.

The V call is TRBV28, the J call TRBJ1-2; 9 bases match TRBD1. With V trimmed by 5 bases and J by 4 bases, 8 bases remained unmatched. Germline CDR1 MDHEN, CDR2 SYDVKM. The CDR3 is 15 residues long. The CDR3 protein is CASSTRTGEAYGYTF. Here the CDR3 DNA reads TGTGCCAGCAGTACTCGGACAGGGGAGGCCTATGGCTACACCTTC.

The V call is TRBV5-4, the J call TRBJ2-7, with 7 bases lining up with TRBD2. This CDR3 is built from 16 residues. V lost 4 bases, J lost 4 bases, and 14 bases stayed unmatched. Germline V gene data show CDR1 as SGHNT and CDR2 as YYREEE (reference sequence). The CDR3 is CASSIRSLGGGYEQYF. CDR3 DNA sequence: TGTGCCAGCAGCATACGGAGTCTGGGCGGGGGATACGAGCAGTACTTC.

As regards this clone: The junction departs from germline at one end; a sequencing error may be responsible. V usage is TRBV19 and J usage is TRBJ2-3; D is ambiguous. The length of the CDR3 is 13 residues. Germline V CDR1 and CDR2: LNHDA, SQIVND (reference sequence). In DNA, the CDR3 is TGTGCCAGTAGTATATCGAGCAAAGATACGCAGTATTTT. Translated, it gives CASSISSKDTQYF.

The J gene is TRBJ2-7, the V gene TRBV20-1; either TRBD1 or TRBD2 may supply D (5 bases each). The CDR3 is 11 residues long. The germline CDR1 and CDR2 sequences are DFQATT and SNEGSKA (reference sequence). V was pared by 6 bases and J by 7 bases, with 13 bases between. The CDR3 DNA reads TGCAGTGCGGGACGGGGTACGGAGCAGTACTTC. It codes for CSAGRGTEQYF.